Following are 27 T cell receptor beta chains from one sample sequenced in a study of early T cells in non-severe SARS-CoV-2 infection. TCRdb processed the 5' RACE reads anew with MiXCR; each CDR3 protein has one entry. The repertoire includes 75,000 to 100,000 distinct CDR3 sequences, under 15% of them detected once, and roughly 6% sits in the top ten. Sequences were obtained from whole blood. The receptors derive from an adult who was a healthcare worker with PCR-confirmed SARS-CoV-2 infection or an uninfected control (not recorded which).

This clonotype was found many times. The chain combines TRBV29-1 with TRBJ2-1; D gene unclear. V was shortened by 5 bases and J by 9 bases, with 8 bases between the two germline ends. CDR3 length: 10 residues. Germline V gene sequence: CDR1 SQVTM, CDR2 ANQGSEA. The CDR3 sequence is CSVFSIEQFF. The DNA of the CDR3 is TGCAGCGTTTTTTCAATTGAGCAGTTCTTC.

This clonotype was seen repeatedly, ten times or more. This chain links TRBV11-2 with TRBJ2-3; D ambiguous. Trimming removed 3 bases from V and 3 bases from J, with 7 bases in between. The germline gives CDR1 SGHAT, CDR2 FQNNGV. The length of the CDR3 is 13 residues. The CDR3 reads CASSFFGTDTQYF. In nucleotides, the CDR3 is TGTGCCAGCAGCTTCTTTGGGACAGATACGCAGTATTTT.

V gene TRBV9 combines with J gene TRBJ2-2; the match to TRBD1 covers 7 bases. This CDR3 has 16 amino acids. Per germline, CDR1 SGDLS and CDR2 YYNGEE. Trimming cost V 4 bases and J 6 bases; bases outside gene matches: 12. CDR3 coding DNA: TGTGCCAGCAGCCAAGGGGACAGTGCCCCTCCCGGGGAGCTGTTTTTT. Protein sequence: CASSQGDSAPPGELFF.

This clonotype has at least ten counts. The rearrangement uses TRBV28 and TRBJ2-1; 8 bases match TRBD2. The CDR3 has 14 amino acids. In germline, CDR1 is MDHEN, CDR2 SYDVKM. After removal of 3 bases from V and 12 bases from J, the junction contained 10 bases not matched to a gene. The CDR3 sequence is CASSLPGLGTGQFF. For the CDR3, the DNA is TGTGCCAGCAGTTTGCCGGGACTAGGAACCGGGCAGTTCTTC.

This clonotype was observed a few times. The V call is TRBV28, the J call TRBJ2-7; D ambiguous. CDR3 length: 13 residues. The V end lost 2 bases, the J end lost 2 bases, and 7 bases lay between the germline ends. CDR1 MDHEN and CDR2 SYDVKM come from the germline V gene. DNA of the CDR3: TGTGCCAGCAGTTTACGGGTCACCTACGAGCAGTACTTC. Its translation: CASSLRVTYEQYF.

This clonotype was detected only a few times. The chain is built from TRBV6-2 or TRBV6-3 and TRBJ2-7, with D tentatively TRBD2 (6 bases). This CDR3 region has 14 residues. Germline V gene sequence: CDR1 MNHEY, CDR2 SVGEGT. Trimming removed 7 bases at V and 8 bases at J, with 21 bases between. CDR3 loop: CASNQIGTHQQQYF. Written as DNA, the CDR3 is TGTGCCAGCAACCAAATAGGGACTCACCAACAGCAGTACTTC.

This chain links TRBV27 with TRBJ2-5; D uncertain. This CDR3 region has 13 residues. Germline loops: CDR1 MNHEY, CDR2 SMNVEV (reference sequence). Deletions cut 0 bases from V and 4 bases from J, with 6 bases between. DNA of the CDR3: TGTGCCAGCAGTTTATCGATGTTAGAGACCCAGTACTTC. It is translated as CASSLSMLETQYF.

This clonotype turned up a few times. The chain combines TRBV4-1 with TRBJ2-1; 8 bases are shared with TRBD1. J lost 8 bases, V lost 1 base, and 4 bases had no gene match. The CDR3 is 14 residues long. Germline CDR1 and CDR2: MGHRA and YSYEKL. CDR3 sequence reads: CASSQGTGIDEQFF. The CDR3 DNA reads as TGCGCCAGCAGCCAAGGGACAGGGATCGATGAGCAGTTCTTC.

By share, this clonotype ranks as medium-sized (0.01 to 0.1%). This sequence joins TRBV20-1 and TRBJ2-5; D tentatively reads TRBD1 or TRBD2 (5 bases each). Germline CDR1 reads DFQATT; CDR2 reads SNEGSKA (reference sequence). V was clipped by 3 bases and J by 9 bases, with 23 bases between them. There are 15 residues in the CDR3. The CDR3: CSASLEGTASVAQYF. CDR3 nucleotide sequence: TGCAGTGCTAGCCTCGAGGGGACGGCCTCTGTGGCCCAGTACTTC.

This clonotype was counted a few times. The DNA for the CDR3 is TGTGCCAGCAGCTTGAGGGGGGTATGGGATGAGCAGTTCTTC. This translates into CASSLRGVWDEQFF. The chain is built from TRBV7-2 and TRBJ2-1, with D perhaps TRBD1 or TRBD2 (6 bases each). Germline loops: CDR1 SGHTA, CDR2 FQGNSA. Between the trimmed V and J ends, which lost 3 bases and 8 bases, there was a span of 14 bases. There are 14 residues in the CDR3. The variable domain in full, completed from reference TRBV7-2 and TRBJ2-1, reads GAGVSQSPSNKVTEKGKDVELRCDPISGHTALYWYRQSLGQGLEFLIYFQGNSAPDKSGLPSDRFSAERTGGSVSTLTIQRTQQEDSAVYLCASSLRGVWDEQFFGPGTRLTVL.

This clonotype was seen a handful of times. V gene TRBV4-3 combines with J gene TRBJ2-6, with D unresolved. This CDR3 region has 18 residues. Germline V gene lookup returns CDR1 LGHNA and CDR2 YSLEER. V was trimmed by 0 bases and J by 0 bases, leaving 12 bases between them. The CDR3 bases are TGCGCCAGCAGCCAAGATCCTGTCGGAGTCTCTGGGGCCAACGTCCTGACTTTC. Amino acid sequence: CASSQDPVGVSGANVLTF.

This clonotype has a handful of counts. The chain joins TRBV28 to TRBJ2-5; D is unresolved. CDR1 is MDHEN and CDR2 is SYDVKM in the germline V gene. The V end was cut by 6 bases, the J end by 5 bases, with 13 bases between. The CDR3 has 13 amino acids. CDR3 region: CASSLNPSETQYF. For the CDR3, the DNA is TGTGCCAGCAGCCTGAATCCGTCGGAGACCCAGTACTTC.

The chain combines TRBV20-1 with TRBJ2-2; 13 nucleotides agree with TRBD2. CDR3 length: 15 residues. Trimming took 5 bases from V and 7 from J; bases not matched to a gene: 7. Germline loops: CDR1 DFQATT, CDR2 SNEGSKA (reference sequence). The CDR3 here is CSARGLAGYIGELFF. The CDR3 region has the DNA TGCAGTGCTCGGGGACTAGCGGGGTACATCGGGGAGCTGTTTTTT.

Notes on this clonotype: The conserved closing phenylalanine or tryptophan is absent in this CDR3, likely reflecting a read error. The CDR3 spells CSVEQFYEQYS. The CDR3 nucleotides read TGCAGCGTTGAACAGTTCTACGAGCAGTACTCC. The rearrangement links TRBV29-1 to TRBJ2-7; D not resolved. V lost 2 bases, J lost 3 bases, and 5 bases lay in between. Germline V CDR1 and CDR2: SQVTM, ANQGSEA. This CDR3 comprises 11 residues.

The sample holds a few counts of this clonotype. The chain is built from TRBV6-2 or TRBV6-3 and TRBJ1-1; D uncertain. V dropped 6 bases and J dropped 5 bases, with 16 bases sitting between them. The CDR3 consists of 14 residues. Germline CDR1 MNHEY, CDR2 SVGEGT. CDR3: CASSPRTVSTEAFF. The CDR3, as DNA: TGTGCCAGCAGCCCTAGGACGGTTTCGACTGAAGCTTTCTTT.

The chain links TRBV5-1 to TRBJ2-5; 8 positions match TRBD1. Germline values: CDR1 SGHRS, CDR2 YFSETQ. The CDR3 extends over 16 amino acids. The ends lost 4 bases at V and 1 base at J; junction bases unmatched: 9. This CDR3 reads CASSRGTGVGQETQYF. CDR3 DNA sequence: TGCGCCAGCAGCCGCGGGACAGGAGTTGGCCAAGAGACCCAGTACTTC.

This clonotype turned up a few times. The rearrangement joins TRBV5-6 to TRBJ2-7; D might be TRBD2 (5 bases). Per the germline V gene, CDR1 is SGHDT and CDR2 is YYEEEE. V dropped 0 bases and J dropped 6 bases, with 10 bases sitting between them. The CDR3 contains 13 residues. CDR3: CASSLGRDIEQYF. CDR3 DNA: TGTGCCAGCAGCTTGGGTCGGGATATCGAGCAGTACTTC.

This clonotype is termed medium-sized. The chain uses TRBV5-6 and TRBJ2-3; 8 positions agree with TRBD2. This CDR3 comprises 15 residues. Germline CDR1 SGHDT, CDR2 YYEEEE. The V gene end was trimmed by 3 bases and the J gene end by 5 bases; junction bases not matched to a gene: 8. As DNA, the CDR3 is TGTGCCAGCAGCTATCGGACTAGCATCGGAGATACGCAGTATTTT. Translation gives CASSYRTSIGDTQYF. The full variable domain, completed using reference TRBV5-6 and TRBJ2-3, is DAGVTQSPTHLIKTRGQQVTLRCSPKSGHDTVSWYQQALGQGPQFIFQYYEEEERQRGNFPDRFSGHQFPNYSSELNVNALLLGDSALYLCASSYRTSIGDTQYFGPGTRLTVL.

This clonotype has a count of ten or more. This chain connects TRBV11-2 to TRBJ2-1; 7 positions agree with TRBD2. Germline trimming cut 5 bases from V and 1 base from J; bases unmatched to any gene: 2. The CDR3 loop spans 14 amino acids. CDR1 and CDR2 from the germline V gene are SGHAT and FQNNGV. CDR3 DNA sequence: TGTGCCAGCAGCCCCGGGAGGTCCTACAATGAGCAGTTCTTC. Protein product: CASSPGRSYNEQFF. Supplemented by reference TRBV11-2 and TRBJ2-1, the full variable domain reads EAGVAQSPRYKIIEKRQSVAFWCNPISGHATLYWYQQILGQGPKLLIQFQNNGVVDDSQLPKDRFSAERLKGVDSTLKIQPAKLEDSAVYLCASSPGRSYNEQFFGPGTRLTVL.

The V call is TRBV3-1, the J call TRBJ1-2, with D possibly TRBD1 on 5 matching bases. Germline CDR1 LGHDT, CDR2 YNNKEL (reference sequence). The CDR3 spans 16 residues. With 2 bases removed from V and 6 bases from J, the gap between germline ends came to 19 bases. As DNA, the CDR3 is TGTGCCAGCAGCCAATTCGGAACAGGTGGATTTAATGGCTACACCTTC. Its translation: CASSQFGTGGFNGYTF.

This clonotype was counted ten times or more. CDR3 bases: TGTGCCAGCAGTCGCCTGAGCGGGGGCACAGATACGCAGTATTTT. It codes for CASSRLSGGTDTQYF. The chain uses TRBV7-9 and TRBJ2-3; 7 nucleotides agree with TRBD2. The V segment lost 6 bases and the J segment 1 base; nucleotides outside the gene matches: 7. The CDR3 is 15 residues long. Germline-derived CDR1 and CDR2 are SEHNR and FQNEAQ (reference sequence).

This clonotype has only a few counts. The V and J genes are TRBV7-6 and TRBJ2-7; TRBD1 is a possible D gene (6 bases). Looked up from germline, CDR1 is SGHVS and CDR2 is FNYEAQ. The length of the CDR3 is 15 residues. V was clipped by 5 bases and J by 4 bases, with 18 bases between them. CDR3 sequence (DNA): TGTGCCAGCAGCCCGCGAAGGACAGTGAATTACGAGCAGTACTTC. This translates into CASSPRRTVNYEQYF.

This clonotype was observed a handful of times. This chain uses TRBV9 with TRBJ2-7, with D possibly called TRBD1 or TRBD2 (5 bases each). CDR3 length: 12 amino acids. Trimming shortened V by 3 bases and J by 7 bases, and 11 bases separated the two germline ends. Per germline, CDR1 SGDLS and CDR2 YYNGEE. CDR3 region: CASSGRDEEQYF. Here the CDR3 DNA reads TGTGCCAGCAGCGGCCGGGACGAAGAGCAGTACTTC.

J is TRBJ2-3 and V is TRBV28; the D is unclear. V dropped 6 bases and J dropped 2 bases, with 12 bases sitting between them. Germline values: CDR1 MDHEN, CDR2 SYDVKM. CDR3 length: 14 residues. This CDR3 reads CASSSEHATDTQYF. In nucleotides, the CDR3 is TGTGCCAGCAGCTCCGAACACGCCACAGATACGCAGTATTTT.

In its sample, this clonotype was seen many times. The chain couples TRBV28 to TRBJ1-2; D is perhaps TRBD1 (5 bases). The germline V and J ends were trimmed by 7 bases and 6 bases, with 12 bases remaining between them. Germline CDR1 is MDHEN and CDR2 is SYDVKM. The CDR3 is 12 residues long. CDR3 region: CASTRRRDGYTF. The CDR3 bases are TGTGCCAGCACCCGTCGCAGGGATGGCTACACCTTC.

This clonotype was picked up a small number of times. The chain uses TRBV3-1 and TRBJ2-3; 8 nucleotides align to TRBD2. The CDR3 is 15 residues long. V lost 7 bases, J lost 0 bases, and 6 bases stayed unmatched. Germline V gives CDR1 LGHDT, CDR2 YNNKEL (reference sequence). Written as DNA, the CDR3 is TGTGCCAGCACCTACAGCGGGAGTAGCACAGATACGCAGTATTTT. It translates to CASTYSGSSTDTQYF.

The table lists this clonotype with many counts. The V call is TRBV2, the J call TRBJ2-1; D gene unclear. Germline V gene sequence: CDR1 SNHLY, CDR2 FYNNEI. Trimming took 7 bases from V and 1 from J, leaving 8 bases between them. This CDR3 spans 13 amino acids. The CDR3 spells CASNVDSYNEQFF. DNA for the CDR3: TGTGCCAGCAACGTGGATTCCTACAATGAGCAGTTCTTC. Full variable domain (rest looked up from reference TRBV2 and TRBJ2-1): EPEVTQTPSHQVTQMGQEVILRCVPISNHLYFYWYRQILGQKVEFLVSFYNNEISEKSEIFDDQFSVERPDGSNFTLKIRSTKLEDSAMYFCASNVDSYNEQFFGPGTRLTVL.